These 2 T cell receptor beta chains were sequenced from one sample in a study of blood T cell repertoires in COVID-19. Using immunoSEQ multiplex PCR, the repertoire was profiled, and TCRdb retains in-frame clones only, with some absent. This table holds under 110,000 clones, 70% to 85% found once. The source material was peripheral blood. The source is a woman aged 55-70 years with acute or convalescent COVID-19.

This clone was counted between two and nine times. The chain joins TRBV18 to TRBJ2-7, with 8 positions matching TRBD1. The V segment lost 3 bases and the J segment 6 bases; nucleotides outside the gene matches: 4. The CDR3 runs 13 residues. Germline V gives CDR1 KGHSH, CDR2 LQKENI. The CDR3 DNA is TGTGCCAGCTCACCCCAGGGGGCCGGCGAGCAGTACTTC. Amino acid sequence: CASSPQGAGEQYF.

The chain uses TRBV5-1 and TRBJ2-3; no clear D. This CDR3 comprises 14 residues. Germline V gene sequence: CDR1 SGHRS, CDR2 YFSETQ. V was cut by 3 bases and J by 0 bases, with 8 bases left in between. CDR3 sequence reads: CASSSDSSTDTQYF. CDR3 coding DNA: TGCGCCAGCAGCTCCGACTCAAGCACAGATACGCAGTATTTT.